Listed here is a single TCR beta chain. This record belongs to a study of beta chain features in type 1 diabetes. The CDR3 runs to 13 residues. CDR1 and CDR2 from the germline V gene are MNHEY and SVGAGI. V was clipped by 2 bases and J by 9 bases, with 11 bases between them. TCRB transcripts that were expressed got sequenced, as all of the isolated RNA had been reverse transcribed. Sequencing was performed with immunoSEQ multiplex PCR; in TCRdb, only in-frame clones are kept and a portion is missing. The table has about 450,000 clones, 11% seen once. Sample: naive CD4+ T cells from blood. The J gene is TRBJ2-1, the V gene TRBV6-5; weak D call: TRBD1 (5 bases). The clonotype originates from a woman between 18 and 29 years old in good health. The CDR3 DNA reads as TGTGCCAGCAGTTACGAACCAGGGCGTGAGCAGTTCTTC. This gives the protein CASSYEPGREQFF.